These 21 T cell receptor beta chains originate from one sample sequenced in a study of sequential checkpoint blockade in melanoma. Clones were read by immunoSEQ multiplex PCR, and TCRdb kept only the in-frame ones, dropping some. The profile covers 10,000 or so clones, with nearly 70% appearing a single time and about 28% taken by the ten largest. This sample's treatment: randomized to nivolumab then ipilimumab (arm A) or the reverse (arm B). Sequenced material: CD8+ T cells sorted from blood (inferred from file names), taken from a patient given nivolumab and ipilimumab in sequence. The receptors stem from a human donor with melanoma.

This clone appeared once. The gene calls are TRBV6-1 and TRBJ1-2; TRBD1 agrees at 10 bases. CDR1 MNHNS and CDR2 SASEGT come from the germline V gene. CDR3 length: 15 amino acids. With 7 bases clipped from V and 4 bases from J, the junction kept 9 bases outside the gene matches. CDR3 in DNA: TGTGCCAGCACCCCCCGGGGACAGGGGACCTATGGCTACACCTTC. Translated: CASTPRGQGTYGYTF.

The chain couples TRBV4-1 to TRBJ1-1, with TRBD1 as a possible D gene (6 bases). CDR1 and CDR2 (germline): MGHRA, YSYEKL. V gave up 4 bases and J gave up 4 bases, with 10 bases separating them. The CDR3 is 13 amino acids. CDR3 in DNA: TGCGCCAGCAGCCGGCAGGGGTTCACTGAAGCTTTCTTT. It is translated as CASSRQGFTEAFF.

V and J are TRBV5-6 and TRBJ1-1, with 9 bases fitting TRBD1. Germline V gene data show CDR1 as SGHDT and CDR2 as YYEEEE. The ends lost 3 bases at V and 5 bases at J; junction bases unmatched: 2. The CDR3 is made up of 13 amino acids. CDR3 sequence (DNA): TGTGCCAGCAGCTCCGGGACAGGGACTGAAGCTTTCTTT. It encodes CASSSGTGTEAFF.

The count of this clone is one. The chain joins TRBV4-2 to TRBJ2-7, with 9 positions matching TRBD2. V was clipped by 6 bases and J by 5 bases; unmatched bases: 8. The CDR3 extends over 14 amino acids. From germline, CDR1 is LGHNA and CDR2 YNFKEQ. The DNA of the CDR3 is TGTGCCAGCAGTTGGCGGGAGGGCGTCGACGAGCAGTACTTC. Amino acid sequence: CASSWREGVDEQYF.

The chain is built from TRBV5-6 and TRBJ2-7; maybe TRBD2 (6 bases). V lost 4 bases, J lost 5 bases, and 16 bases lay in between. The CDR3 runs 14 residues. Germline V gene sequence: CDR1 SGHDT, CDR2 YYEEEE. The CDR3 loop is CASSVMGGGDEQYF. The CDR3 DNA reads as TGTGCCAGCAGCGTGATGGGGGGTGGAGACGAGCAGTACTTC.

This clone was seen only a few times. The rearrangement uses TRBV7-7 and TRBJ2-1; tentative D call: TRBD2 (6 bases). This CDR3 has 14 amino acids. The V end was cut by 8 bases, the J end by 1 base, with 12 bases between. CDR1 and CDR2 (germline): SSHAT, FNYEAQ (reference sequence). CDR3 DNA sequence: TGTGCCAGCTCCAAAGGGAGGTCCTACAATGAGCAGTTCTTC. It encodes CASSKGRSYNEQFF.

The rearrangement joins TRBV7-8 to TRBJ1-2, with D perhaps TRBD1 (6 bases). The germline V and J ends were trimmed by 5 bases and 3 bases, with 19 bases remaining between them. This CDR3 is 16 amino acids long. Germline V gene data show CDR1 as SGHVS and CDR2 as FQNEAQ. The CDR3, as DNA: TGTGCCAGCAGCCCGTGGACAGAACCCCCGTACTATGGCTACACCTTC. The encoded protein is CASSPWTEPPYYGYTF.

The chain joins TRBV28 to TRBJ2-7, with 8 bases that match TRBD2. This CDR3 comprises 17 residues. The V and J ends lost 2 bases and 4 bases, in that order; junction bases with no gene match: 13. In germline, CDR1 is MDHEN, CDR2 SYDVKM. CDR3: CASSLRGGLRRSYEQYF. As DNA, the CDR3 is TGTGCCAGCAGTTTACGGGGGGGTCTGAGAAGGTCGTACGAGCAGTACTTC.

The J gene is TRBJ2-7, the V gene TRBV4-2, with 7 bases aligning to TRBD2. CDR3 length: 14 amino acids. The germline V gene encodes CDR1 LGHNA and CDR2 YNFKEQ. Losses at the gene ends were 1 base for V and 4 bases for J; bases not matched to a gene: 4. The CDR3 loop reads CASSQGGEGYEQYF. CDR3 bases: TGTGCCAGCAGCCAAGGAGGGGAGGGGTACGAGCAGTACTTC.

The rearrangement joins TRBV28 to TRBJ1-5; D perhaps matches TRBD1 (5 bases). The ends were cut back, 5 bases at V and 3 bases at J, with 14 bases in the middle. The CDR3 extends over 15 amino acids. In germline, CDR1 is MDHEN, CDR2 SYDVKM. This CDR3 is CASSRYRLVNQPQHF. The CDR3 coding sequence is TGTGCCAGCAGTAGGTACAGGCTCGTCAATCAGCCCCAGCATTTT.

The CDR3 sequence is CASSFGRPEAFF. Written as DNA, the CDR3 is TGTGCCAGCAGCTTTGGCAGGCCTGAAGCTTTCTTT. This rearrangement joins TRBV7-9 to TRBJ1-1; D call uncertain. CDR3 length: 12 residues. V was pared by 3 bases and J by 6 bases, with 8 bases between. The germline V gene has CDR1 SEHNR and CDR2 FQNEAQ (reference sequence).

The chain recombines TRBV19 with TRBJ1-1; the match to TRBD1 covers 11 bases. From germline, CDR1 is LNHDA and CDR2 SQIVND (reference sequence). This CDR3 comprises 15 residues. The V gene end was trimmed by 6 bases and the J gene end by 4 bases; junction bases not matched to a gene: 7. The CDR3 loop reads CASRITGTGGTEAFF. The CDR3 DNA reads TGTGCCAGTAGGATTACCGGGACAGGGGGCACTGAAGCTTTCTTT.

V gene TRBV27 combines with J gene TRBJ2-2, with TRBD1 identical over 7 bases. V was pared by 5 bases and J by 0 bases, with 3 bases of the junction left unmatched. The CDR3 covers 15 residues. CDR1 is MNHEY, CDR2 SMNVEV, per germline (reference sequence). The CDR3 protein is CASSPGTANTGELFF. CDR3 coding DNA: TGTGCCAGCAGTCCAGGGACAGCGAACACCGGGGAGCTGTTTTTT.

The V gene is TRBV5-1, the J gene TRBJ2-7; 8 bases map to TRBD1. V shed 0 bases and J 5 bases; nucleotides not matched to a gene: 7. Germline-derived CDR1 and CDR2 are SGHRS and YFSETQ. CDR3 size: 15 residues. CDR3 protein: CASSLGRGLGNEQYF. In DNA, the CDR3 is TGCGCCAGCAGCTTGGGCAGGGGGCTCGGAAACGAGCAGTACTTC.

This sequence joins TRBV6-1 and TRBJ1-3; D may be TRBD1 (5 bases). The CDR3 totals 15 residues. Germline V CDR1 and CDR2: MNHNS, SASEGT. The V end lost 5 bases, the J end lost 1 base, and 12 bases lay between the germline ends. In DNA, the CDR3 is TGTGCCAGCAGTCTTTATCGGGGGTCTGGAAACACCATATATTTT. Translation gives CASSLYRGSGNTIYF.

V usage is TRBV19 and J usage is TRBJ1-5; a weak D match, TRBD1 (5 bases). Germline CDR1 and CDR2: LNHDA and SQIVND (reference sequence). V lost 1 base and J lost 1, with 8 bases in between. This CDR3 is built from 15 residues. CDR3 loop: CASSIGDSSNQPQHF. The CDR3 nucleotides read TGTGCCAGTAGTATAGGCGACAGCAGCAATCAGCCCCAGCATTTT.

The chain has TRBV7-8 and TRBJ2-2, with 12 bases matching TRBD2. The germline V gene has CDR1 SGHVS and CDR2 FQNEAQ. The CDR3 loop spans 15 amino acids. J was trimmed by 6 bases and V by 4 bases; bases with no gene match: 3. CDR3 amino acids: CASSSSGGVAGELFF. The DNA of the CDR3 is TGTGCCAGCAGCTCTAGCGGGGGGGTTGCCGGGGAGCTGTTTTTT. The whole variable domain, remainder taken from reference TRBV7-8 and TRBJ2-2, is GAGVSQSPRYKVAKRGQDVALRCDPISGHVSLFWYQQALGQGPEFLTYFQNEAQLDKSGLPSDRFFAERPEGSVSTLKIQRTQQEDSAVYLCASSSSGGVAGELFFGEGSRLTVL.

This clone was seen a handful of times. The chain links TRBV21-1 to TRBJ2-7; the table assigns TRBD1, which was not confirmed against the DNA. TRBV21-1 is shown as a pseudogene. This CDR3 is built from 17 residues. The CDR3: CASSKESMGRGWGEQYF. DNA for the CDR3: TGTGCCAGCAGCAAAGAGTCGATGGGCAGGGGGTGGGGGGAGCAGTACTTC.

The chain recombines TRBV7-8 with TRBJ2-7, with TRBD2 matching over 8 bases. This CDR3 region has 12 residues. J lost 6 bases, V lost 5 bases, and 3 bases had no gene match. Germline V CDR1 and CDR2: SGHVS, FQNEAQ. CDR3: CASSGLAPEQYF. Here the CDR3 DNA reads TGTGCCAGCAGCGGACTAGCCCCCGAGCAGTACTTC.

The chain carries TRBV9 and TRBJ2-1, with 8 nucleotides matching TRBD2. The CDR3 sequence is 15 residues long. V dropped 0 bases and J dropped 5; count of bases not matched to a gene: 4. Germline lookup yields CDR1 SGDLS and CDR2 YYNGEE. CDR3 residues: CASSVVVAGHNEQFF. The CDR3 DNA follows: TGTGCCAGCAGCGTAGTAGTAGCGGGGCACAATGAGCAGTTCTTC.

This chain uses TRBV2 with TRBJ2-7, with TRBD2 matching over 7 bases. Germline V CDR1 and CDR2: SNHLY, FYNNEI. The ends lost 4 bases at V and 2 bases at J; junction bases unmatched: 11. This CDR3 region has 16 residues. The CDR3: CASSGGILADPYEQYF. CDR3 nucleotide sequence: TGTGCCAGCAGTGGGGGGATTCTAGCGGATCCCTACGAGCAGTACTTC.